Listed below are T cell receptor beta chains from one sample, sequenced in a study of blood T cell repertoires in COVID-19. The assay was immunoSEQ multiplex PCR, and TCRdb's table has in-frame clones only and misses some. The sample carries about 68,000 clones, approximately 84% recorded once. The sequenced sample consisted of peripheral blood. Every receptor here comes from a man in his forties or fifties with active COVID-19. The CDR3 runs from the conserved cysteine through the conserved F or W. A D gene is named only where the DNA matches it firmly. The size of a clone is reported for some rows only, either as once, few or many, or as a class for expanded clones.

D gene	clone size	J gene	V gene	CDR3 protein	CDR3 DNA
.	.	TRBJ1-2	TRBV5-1	CASSFGGRDGYTF	TGCGCCAGCAGCTTCGGGGGTCGGGATGGCTACACCTTC
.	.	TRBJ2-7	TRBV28	CASSTPGRGSYEQYF	TGTGCCAGCAGTACACCCGGGCGAGGGTCCTACGAGCAGTACTTC
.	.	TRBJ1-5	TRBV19	CASSIVARNNQPQHF	TGTGCCAGTAGTATAGTTGCCAGGAATAATCAGCCCCAGCATTTT
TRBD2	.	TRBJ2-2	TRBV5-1	CATSLAGGATGELFF	TGCGCCACCTCACTAGCGGGGGGTGCCACCGGGGAGCTGTTTTTT
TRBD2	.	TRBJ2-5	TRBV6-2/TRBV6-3	CASSYSYGRQETQYF	TGTGCCAGCAGTTACTCATACGGGAGGCAAGAGACCCAGTACTTC
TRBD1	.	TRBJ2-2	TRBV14	CASSLRGQGATGELFF	TGTGCCAGCAGCCTACGGGGACAGGGGGCTACCGGGGAGCTGTTTTTT
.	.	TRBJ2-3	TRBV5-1	CASSTGGGPRTDTQYF	TGCGCCAGCAGCACAGGGGGGGGTCCCCGCACAGATACGCAGTATTTT
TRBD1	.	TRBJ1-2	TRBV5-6	CASSLYRQGEYGYTF	TGTGCCAGCAGCCTTTACCGACAGGGTGAATATGGCTACACCTTC
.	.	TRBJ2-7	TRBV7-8	CASSQATGSYEQYF	TGTGCCAGCAGCCAAGCCACGGGGAGCTACGAGCAGTACTTC
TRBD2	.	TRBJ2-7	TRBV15	CATSRDLSGGIYEQYF	TGTGCCACCAGCAGAGATCTCAGCGGGGGAATCTACGAGCAGTACTTC
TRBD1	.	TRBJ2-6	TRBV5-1	CASSLRWTGTGANVLTF	TGCGCCAGCAGCTTACGTTGGACAGGGACTGGGGCCAACGTCCTGACTTTC
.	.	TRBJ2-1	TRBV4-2	CASSQAILTNEQFF	TGTGCCAGCAGCCAAGCCATTCTAACCAATGAGCAGTTCTTC
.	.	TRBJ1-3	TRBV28	CASSLQVPHTIYF	TGTGCCAGCAGTTTACAGGTCCCTCACACCATATATTTT
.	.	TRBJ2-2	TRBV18	CASSPSRDSPTGELFF	TGTGCCAGCTCACCCTCACGGGACTCCCCCACCGGGGAGCTGTTTTTT
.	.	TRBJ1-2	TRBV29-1	CSARPQGNYGYTF	TGCAGCGCCCGCCCCCAGGGTAACTATGGCTACACCTTC
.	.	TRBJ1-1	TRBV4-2	CASSPTGRVILTEAFF	TGTGCCAGCAGCCCCACCGGCAGGGTAATTCTGACTGAAGCTTTCTTT
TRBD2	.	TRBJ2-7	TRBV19	CASNPGTSGMGEQYF	TGTGCCAGTAACCCGGGGACTAGCGGGATGGGCGAGCAGTACTTC
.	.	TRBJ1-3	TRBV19	CASSARGGNTIYF	TGTGCCAGTAGTGCCAGGGGAGGAAACACCATATATTTT
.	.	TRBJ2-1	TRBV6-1	CASSEGGPAYNEQFF	TGTGCCAGCAGTGAAGGGGGGCCTGCATACAATGAGCAGTTCTTC
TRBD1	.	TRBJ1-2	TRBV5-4	CASSLLEGAGGYTF	TGTGCCAGCAGCCTACTGGAGGGGGCCGGTGGCTACACCTTC
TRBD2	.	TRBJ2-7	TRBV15	CATSTRTSGSEQYF	TGTGCCACCAGCACCCGGACTAGCGGGAGTGAGCAGTACTTC
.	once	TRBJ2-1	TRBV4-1	CASSQLGLASPEQFF	TGCGCCAGCAGCCAGCTGGGGCTAGCGTCCCCTGAGCAGTTCTTC
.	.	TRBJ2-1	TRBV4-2	CASSQERGRQFF	TGTGCCAGCAGCCAAGAAAGGGGAAGGCAGTTCTTC
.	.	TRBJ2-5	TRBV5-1	CASSHRQAQETQYF	TGCGCCAGCAGCCATCGACAGGCACAAGAGACCCAGTACTTC
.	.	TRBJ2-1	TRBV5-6	CASSLGAHGEQFF	TGTGCCAGCAGCTTGGGAGCTCACGGTGAGCAGTTCTTC
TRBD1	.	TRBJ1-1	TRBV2	CASSGGTGALGEAFF	TGTGCCAGCAGTGGGGGGACAGGGGCTCTAGGGGAAGCTTTCTTT
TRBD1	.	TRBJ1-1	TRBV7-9	CASSLLGTGGTEAFF	TGTGCCAGCAGCTTACTAGGGACAGGGGGTACTGAAGCTTTCTTT
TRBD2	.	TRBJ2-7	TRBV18	CASSSSLAGVTEQYF	TGTGCCAGCTCGTCCTCACTAGCGGGGGTGACCGAGCAGTACTTC
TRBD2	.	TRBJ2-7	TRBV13	CASSPRTSGLHYEQYF	TGTGCCAGCAGCCCAAGGACTAGCGGGCTCCACTACGAGCAGTACTTC
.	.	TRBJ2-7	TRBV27	CASSLSAGIVYEQYF	TGTGCCAGCAGTTTATCGGCGGGAATAGTCTACGAGCAGTACTTC
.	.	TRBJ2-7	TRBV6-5	CASSYSPLVQYF	TGTGCCAGCAGTTACAGCCCTTTGGTGCAGTACTTC
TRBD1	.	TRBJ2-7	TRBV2	CASSFRDRFYEQYF	TGTGCCAGCAGTTTTAGGGACAGATTCTACGAGCAGTACTTC
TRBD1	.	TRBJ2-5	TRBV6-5	CASRPGGGETQYF	TGTGCCAGCAGGCCAGGGGGCGGGGAGACCCAGTACTTC
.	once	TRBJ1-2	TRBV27	CASRTKYGYTF	TGTGCCAGCAGGACAAAGTATGGCTACACCTTC
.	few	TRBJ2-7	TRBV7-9	CASSLRASAYYEQYF	TGTGCCAGCAGCTTAAGGGCTAGCGCCTACTACGAGCAGTACTTC
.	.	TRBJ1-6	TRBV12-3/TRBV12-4	CASSFGRVSPLHF	TGTGCCAGCAGTTTTGGGAGGGTATCACCCCTCCACTTT
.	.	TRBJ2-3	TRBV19	CASSTRGSTDTQYF	TGTGCCAGTAGTACACGGGGGAGCACAGATACGCAGTATTTT
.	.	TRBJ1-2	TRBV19	CASRSEQGLRYTF	TGTGCCAGTAGGAGCGAACAGGGTTTGCGCTACACCTTC
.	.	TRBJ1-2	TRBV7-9	CASSLGGDGYTF	TGTGCCAGCAGCTTAGGCGGGGATGGCTACACCTTC
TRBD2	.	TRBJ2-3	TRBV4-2	CASSPGLGSRLAQYF	TGTGCCAGCAGCCCGGGACTAGGGAGCCGTCTTGCGCAGTATTTT
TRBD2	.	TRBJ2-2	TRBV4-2	CASSHLPPAGANTGELFF	TGTGCCAGCAGCCATCTCCCCCCCGCGGGGGCGAACACCGGGGAGCTGTTTTTT
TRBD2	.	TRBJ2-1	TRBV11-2	CASSSPLGRAYNEQFF	TGTGCCAGCAGCTCTCCGCTCGGGAGGGCCTACAATGAGCAGTTCTTC
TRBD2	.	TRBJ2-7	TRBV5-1	CASSDPTSGSYEQYF	TGCGCCAGCAGCGATCCGACTAGCGGGTCGTACGAGCAGTACTTC
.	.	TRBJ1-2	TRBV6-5	CASSERGTGYTF	TGTGCCAGCAGCGAGCGGGGTACTGGCTACACCTTC
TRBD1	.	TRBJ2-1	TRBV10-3	CAISGQGAYNEQFF	TGTGCCATCTCTGGGCAGGGGGCTTACAATGAGCAGTTCTTC
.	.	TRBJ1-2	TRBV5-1	CASSLNPGLNLNGYTF	TGCGCCAGCAGCTTAAATCCGGGACTCAACTTAAATGGCTACACCTTC
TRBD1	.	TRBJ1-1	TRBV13	CASSDGTGGGQAFF	TGTGCCAGCAGCGATGGGACAGGAGGGGGCCAAGCTTTCTTT
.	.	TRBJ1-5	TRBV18	CASSPMGGGNQPQHF	TGTGCCAGCTCACCAATGGGAGGCGGCAATCAGCCCCAGCATTTT